This is a list of T cell receptor beta chains from one sample in a study of blood T cell repertoires in COVID-19. Using immunoSEQ multiplex PCR, the repertoire was profiled, and TCRdb retains in-frame clones only, with some absent. The data hold a few hundred thousand clones, with 70% to 90% observed a single time. Sequenced input: PBMCs or T cells enriched from blood (not recorded which). Receptor source: a woman aged 40 to 49 with acute COVID-19. The CDR3 runs from the conserved cysteine through the conserved F or W. The D gene is left open where the match is weak. The size entry is marked missing in some rows and otherwise reads once, few, many or a size class.

abundance	v_gene	d_gene	j_gene	CDR3aa	CDR3nt
few	TRBV18	-	TRBJ1-3	CASSPSAGPGSGNTIYF	TGTGCCAGCTCACCGTCCGCGGGTCCCGGCTCTGGAAACACCATATATTTT
-	TRBV28	TRBD1	TRBJ1-5	CASSLALGQRNQPQHF	TGTGCCAGCAGTTTGGCTCTGGGACAGCGCAATCAGCCCCAGCATTTT
few	TRBV29-1	-	TRBJ1-1	CSVASPMDTEAFF	TGCAGCGTTGCAAGCCCAATGGACACTGAAGCTTTCTTT
-	TRBV5-5	TRBD2	TRBJ2-2	CASSWPGRGGGELFF	TGTGCCAGCAGCTGGCCCGGGAGGGGCGGGGGGGAGCTGTTTTTT
-	TRBV9	TRBD2	TRBJ2-1	CASDTGLAGGEQFF	TGTGCCAGCGACACGGGACTAGCGGGAGGTGAGCAGTTCTTC
once	TRBV3-1/TRBV3-2	TRBD2	TRBJ2-1	CASSLGGSGGRNEQFF	TGTGCCAGCAGCCTGGGGGGGAGCGGAGGGCGCAATGAGCAGTTCTTC
few	TRBV13	-	TRBJ2-7	CASSSSYEQYF	TGTGCCAGCAGCTCATCCTACGAGCAGTACTTC
few	TRBV5-1	TRBD2	TRBJ2-7	CASSSTGSSGRAQYEQYF	TGCGCCAGCAGCTCAACAGGGAGTAGCGGGAGGGCCCAATACGAGCAGTACTTC
-	TRBV12-3/TRBV12-4	-	TRBJ2-3	CASSFEGADTQYF	TGTGCCAGCAGTTTTGAGGGGGCAGATACGCAGTATTTT
-	TRBV12-3/TRBV12-4	-	TRBJ2-5	CASSPTRQETQYF	TGTGCCAGCAGTCCGACTAGGCAAGAGACCCAGTACTTC
-	TRBV13	TRBD1	TRBJ2-7	CASSLGQGAGEQYF	TGTGCCAGCAGCTTAGGGCAGGGGGCAGGAGAGCAGTACTTC
-	TRBV7-8	TRBD1	TRBJ1-1	CASSGDRANTEAFF	TGTGCCAGCAGCGGAGACAGGGCGAACACTGAAGCTTTCTTT
-	TRBV28	TRBD1	TRBJ1-2	CASSSTGDHNYGYTF	TGTGCCAGCAGTTCGACAGGGGACCATAACTATGGCTACACCTTC
-	TRBV6-6	-	TRBJ2-7	CASSYAGSEQYF	TGTGCCAGCAGTTACGCGGGGTCCGAGCAGTACTTC
-	TRBV18	TRBD2	TRBJ2-3	CASSPINTGGFTDTQYF	TGTGCCAGCTCACCAATTAATACGGGAGGCTTCACAGATACGCAGTATTTT
once	TRBV10-3	-	TRBJ2-3	CAIGADHSGPTDTQYF	TGTGCCATCGGCGCAGACCACAGCGGTCCCACAGATACGCAGTATTTT
-	TRBV5-1	-	TRBJ1-5	CASSLEGIGNQPQHF	TGCGCCAGCAGCTTGGAGGGGATAGGAAATCAGCCCCAGCATTTT
-	TRBV27	-	TRBJ2-7	CASSPATGAVYF	TGTGCCAGCAGTCCAGCGACTGGGGCGGTGTACTTC
-	TRBV6-6	-	TRBJ1-2	CASSPDPGRTTGYTF	TGTGCCAGCAGTCCCGACCCGGGACGGACTACGGGCTACACCTTC
-	TRBV7-8	-	TRBJ1-5	CASSLESGRNQPQHF	TGTGCCAGCAGCTTAGAGTCAGGCCGAAATCAGCCCCAGCATTTT
-	TRBV28	TRBD1	TRBJ1-5	CASRTTGGQPQHF	TGTGCCAGCAGGACGACAGGGGGACAGCCCCAGCATTTT
-	TRBV11-3	-	TRBJ2-7	CASSTLQGPRSSYEQYF	TGTGCCAGCAGCACCCTGCAGGGGCCGCGGAGCTCCTACGAGCAGTACTTC
once	TRBV3-1/TRBV3-2	TRBD2	TRBJ2-3	CASSQALTSLKTQYF	TGTGCCAGCAGCCAAGCCCTGACTAGCCTCAAAACGCAGTATTTT
-	TRBV2	TRBD1	TRBJ2-7	CASLKTGKSYEQYF	TGTGCCAGCCTTAAGACAGGGAAATCCTACGAGCAGTACTTC
-	TRBV29-1	-	TRBJ1-1	CSAWQNTEAFF	TGCAGCGCCTGGCAGAACACTGAAGCTTTCTTT
once	TRBV19	TRBD2	TRBJ2-7	CASKERGTYEQYF	TGTGCCAGTAAAGAGCGGGGGACCTACGAGCAGTACTTC
-	TRBV29-1	TRBD1	TRBJ1-5	CSVRQGGNQPQHF	TGCAGCGTCCGACAGGGTGGTAATCAGCCCCAGCATTTT
once	TRBV29-1	TRBD1	TRBJ1-2	CSVNGGTGDYGYTF	TGCAGCGTTAATGGGGGGACAGGGGATTACGGCTACACCTTC
-	TRBV2	-	TRBJ1-6	CASRGGSLHF	TGTGCCAGCAGGGGGGGGTCCCTCCACTTT
-	TRBV24-1	-	TRBJ2-3	CATSDWASTDTQYF	TGTGCCACCAGTGATTGGGCGAGCACAGATACGCAGTATTTT
-	TRBV10-3	TRBD1	TRBJ2-3	CAIRGQGGDTQYF	TGTGCCATCAGGGGACAGGGGGGAGATACGCAGTATTTT
once	TRBV11-1	TRBD2	TRBJ2-7	CASSSPTSGSYEQYF	TGTGCCAGCAGCTCACCAACTAGCGGGAGCTACGAGCAGTACTTC
-	TRBV10-3	-	TRBJ2-7	CAISLGQLSSYEQYF	TGTGCCATCAGTCTCGGACAGCTGAGCTCCTACGAGCAGTACTTC
once	TRBV19	-	TRBJ2-6	CASSTPESGANVLTF	TGTGCCAGTAGTACGCCCGAGTCTGGGGCCAACGTCCTGACTTTC
-	TRBV7-7	TRBD2	TRBJ2-5	CASSLGGLAGVGETQYF	TGTGCCAGCAGCTTAGGGGGACTAGCGGGAGTCGGAGAGACCCAGTACTTC
-	TRBV5-6	TRBD2	TRBJ2-7	CASTARGRKDEQYF	TGTGCCAGCACCGCGCGGGGGAGAAAGGACGAGCAGTACTTC
-	TRBV14	-	TRBJ2-7	CASSQEVGAVYEQYF	TGTGCCAGCAGCCAAGAAGTTGGGGCGGTCTACGAGCAGTACTTC
once	TRBV7-6	TRBD1	TRBJ2-1	CASSQRGIDRDHNEQFF	TGTGCCAGCAGCCAGAGGGGGATAGACAGGGACCACAATGAGCAGTTCTTC
few	TRBV7-3	-	TRBJ1-1	CASSLFDTGPTEAFF	TGTGCCAGCAGCTTATTCGACACTGGGCCCACTGAAGCTTTCTTT
-	TRBV7-3	-	TRBJ2-5	CASSLGGQETQYF	TGTGCCAGCAGCTTAGGAGGGCAAGAGACCCAGTACTTC
-	TRBV5-1	-	TRBJ1-1	CASRRQTGTVGVTEAFF	TGCGCCAGCCGTAGACAAACAGGGACCGTTGGGGTCACTGAAGCTTTCTTT
-	TRBV11-2	-	TRBJ1-1	CASRRTGIEAFF	TGTGCCAGCAGACGAACAGGGATCGAAGCTTTCTTT
few	TRBV9	-	TRBJ2-1	CASSPQRYTYNEQFF	TGTGCCAGCAGCCCCCAGCGGTATACCTACAATGAGCAGTTCTTC
once	TRBV5-8	TRBD1	TRBJ2-3	CASSSGQGRTDTQYF	TGTGCCAGCAGCTCTGGACAGGGCCGCACAGATACGCAGTATTTT
-	TRBV10-2	-	TRBJ2-7	CASGPPGVEQYF	TGCGCCAGCGGACCCCCAGGGGTTGAGCAGTACTTC
-	TRBV24-1	TRBD1	TRBJ2-3	CATSDPTGGTDTQYF	TGTGCCACCAGTGATCCAACAGGGGGGACAGATACGCAGTATTTT
-	TRBV28	TRBD1	TRBJ2-7	CASSLAGGIYEQYF	TGTGCCAGCAGTTTAGCAGGGGGAATTTACGAGCAGTACTTC
-	TRBV18	TRBD2	TRBJ2-3	CASSPSSGRGTDTQYF	TGTGCCAGCTCACCTTCTAGCGGGAGAGGGACAGATACGCAGTATTTT
-	TRBV27	TRBD1	TRBJ1-1	CASSDRVTEAFF	TGTGCCAGCTCTGACAGGGTCACTGAAGCTTTCTTT
once	TRBV19	-	TRBJ1-3	CASSIRGLGSGNTIYF	TGTGCCAGTAGTATAAGGGGACTAGGATCTGGAAACACCATATATTTT
-	TRBV28	TRBD1	TRBJ2-2	CASSFFPPQGAGELFF	TGTGCCAGCAGTTTTTTTCCCCCTCAGGGGGCCGGGGAGCTGTTTTTT